Included here is one T cell receptor (beta chain) sequence, with context. Its antigen is still unknown. Treatment described: oral pan-JAK inhibitor, 5-10 mg twice daily. The data were taken from a study of CD8+ T cells in alopecia areata. General study results and limits: Among the top 100, expanded CD8+ clones, as well as scalp clonality, were significantly decreased by tofacitinib.

The V end was cut by 1 base, the J end by 4 bases, with 26 bases between. Looked up from germline, CDR1 is MGHRA and CDR2 is YSYEKL. The CDR3 sequence is 19 residues long. cDNA reverse transcribed from extracted RNA served as the sequencing template. Method: immunoSEQ multiplex PCR; TCRdb's copy keeps in-frame clones and lacks some. The sample has about 160,000 clones, around 59% seen once; the top ten hold 11% to 15%. Sequenced material: CD4+ T cells sorted from blood, taken at week 24, from a patient treated with tofacitinib. The chain is built from TRBV4-1 and TRBJ2-7, with a possible D match to TRBD1 (6 bases). This sequence originates from a human donor with alopecia areata. As DNA, the CDR3 is TGCGCCAGCAGCCAAGGTACAACAAGGTGGCAGGGGAACTGGTACGAGCAGTACTTC. Encoded protein: CASSQGTTRWQGNWYEQYF.